The present entry profiles one TCR beta chain with its context. The data are from a study of blood T cell repertoires in COVID-19. Germline assignment: CDR1 SGHTA and CDR2 FQGTGA. With V trimmed by 6 bases and J by 4 bases, 12 bases remained unmatched. CDR3 size: 16 residues. Generated by immunoSEQ multiplex PCR, the TCRdb table keeps only in-frame clones and is missing some. In the table there are roughly 260,000 clones, around 87% of which are singletons. This sequence originates from a woman aged 45-60 years with acute or convalescent COVID-19. J is TRBJ1-1 and V is TRBV7-3; 9 bases fit TRBD1. The specimen was peripheral blood. In nucleotides, the CDR3 is TGTGCCAGCAGTCCCTTATGGACAGGGGTTTCCACTGAAGCTTTCTTT. The encoded protein is CASSPLWTGVSTEAFF.